What follows is one TCR beta chain and its context. Its antigen is as yet unknown. CDR1 and CDR2 (germline): LNHDA, SQIVND (reference sequence). The CDR3 totals 15 residues. V was trimmed by 1 base and J by 2 bases, leaving 11 bases between them. This record belongs to a study of cytomegalovirus exposure and HLA in healthy donors. Primers included in the PCR were 60 Vbeta and 13 Jbeta primers. The repertoire was sequenced with immunoSEQ multiplex PCR; TCRdb's copy has only in-frame clones and lacks some. The profile covers roughly 60,000 clones, with 70% to 85% appearing a single time and 2.5% to 3.5% taken by the ten largest. Study-wide results and caveats: A list of 150 to 200 TCR beta chains associated with cytomegalovirus was given. With further analysis later on, most CMV-associated TCR beta chains appeared HLA-restricted.

J is TRBJ1-2 and V is TRBV19; a weak D match, TRBD1 (5 bases). This TCR came from a woman aged 40-49 years in good health and CMV-seropositive. The sequenced material came from PBMCs. The CDR3 nucleotides are TGTGCCAGTAGTATAGGGGGCAGGGCAAACTATGGCTACACCTTC. Its translation: CASSIGGRANYGYTF.